The next 3 T cell receptor beta chains were all read from a single sample in a study of T cells in tuberculosis. Sorting used thawed, overnight-rested PBMC stained with anti-CD3, a viability dye and GMM-loaded CD1B tetramer. The lipid loaded on the CD1B tetramers was C32 glucose monomycolate from Rhodococcus equi. The assay was immunoSEQ multiplex PCR, and TCRdb's table has in-frame clones only and misses some. The repertoire holds 70,000 to 95,000 clones, with about nine tenths as singletons. Source material: CD1b-GMM tetramer-negative cells sorted from PBMCs. Receptors were obtained from an adult woman with latent tuberculosis.

As DNA, the CDR3 is TGTGCCAGCAGCTTAAAGTCTAGCGGGCCGGAGACCCAGTACTTC. Translated: CASSLKSSGPETQYF. V usage is TRBV11-2 and J usage is TRBJ2-5; 8 bases match TRBD2. Germline lookup yields CDR1 SGHAT and CDR2 FQNNGV. V lost 2 bases, J lost 5 bases, and 7 bases stayed unmatched. The CDR3 is 15 residues long.

The chain employs TRBV5-4 and TRBJ1-4; 9 nucleotides line up with TRBD1. The CDR3 is 18 amino acids. The germline V gene encodes CDR1 SGHNT and CDR2 YYREEE (reference sequence). Trimming at V came to 1 base and at J to 2 bases, leaving 9 bases not matched to a gene. This chain's CDR3 is CASSLWDRERVTNEKLFF. The CDR3 nucleotides read TGTGCCAGCAGCTTGTGGGACAGGGAGCGCGTGACTAATGAAAAACTGTTTTTT.

The chain uses TRBV29-1 and TRBJ1-4; maybe TRBD1 (6 bases). V lost 7 bases and J lost 3, with 12 bases in between. This CDR3 spans 13 amino acids. The germline V gene has CDR1 SQVTM and CDR2 ANQGSEA. Here the CDR3 reads CSARQAPNEKLFF. CDR3 coding DNA: TGCAGCGCCCGACAGGCCCCTAATGAAAAACTGTTTTTT.